This TCR beta chain appears in the sequencing data of a study of tumor-infiltrating lymphocytes in primary liver carcinoma. The overall study: Patients' primary liver carcinoma was surgically resected. The yield of productive TCRbeta reads per sample was roughly 3.65 to 7.5 million and was similar across tissue types.

Starting material of about 480 ng total RNA yielded TCR beta cDNA via a constant-region primer. Slightly modified ARM-PCR, run as three nested multiplex PCR rounds, produced the TCR beta libraries. TCRdb processed the multiplex PCR reads anew with MiXCR; each CDR3 protein has one entry. The sample holds more than 150,000 distinct CDR3 sequences, 50% to 75% seen once. In addition to blood RNA drawn from unsorted whole blood, germline DNA was extracted. Study results and limitations: Tumor-adjacent and tumor-blood pairs shared a smaller degree of overlap than tumor region pairs.

This clonotype was seen a few times. The antigen remains unidentified. The sample taken for sequencing was peripheral blood. The receptor's source is a man aged 40-50 years with primary liver carcinoma and hepatitis B virus infection.

DNA for the CDR3: TGTGCCACCGACGGGGGGAACACTGAAGCTTTCTTT. It yields the protein CATDGGNTEAFF. The chain joins TRBV6-2 or TRBV6-3 to TRBJ1-1; D is possibly TRBD1 (5 bases). With 10 bases removed from V and 1 base from J, the gap between germline ends came to 10 bases. Germline CDR1 reads MNHEY; CDR2 reads SVGEGT. The CDR3 sequence is 12 residues long.